This T cell receptor beta chain is from a study of cytomegalovirus exposure and HLA in healthy donors. General study points: The tendency of first-cohort TCR clusters to co-occur in the 120 or so validation repertoires emerged from a later analysis. Cytomegalovirus-associated status was assigned to about 160 TCR beta chains.

Sequencing used immunoSEQ multiplex PCR; TCRdb keeps in-frame clones, though not all of them. The data hold under 65,000 clones, with roughly 96% observed a single time. Comments on this clone: The antigen is not known.

Sequenced material: PBMCs. The sequence came from a young woman in good health and CMV-seropositive.

The CDR3 DNA reads as TGTGCCAGCAGTTTCAATAGCGGGATTAGAACAGATACGCAGTATTTT. Protein sequence: CASSFNSGIRTDTQYF. This rearrangement joins TRBV28 to TRBJ2-3; 8 nucleotides agree with TRBD2. Germline CDR1 and CDR2: MDHEN and SYDVKM. The CDR3 runs 16 residues. Unmatched junction bases numbered 8, after V lost 3 bases and J lost 3 bases.